The 22 T cell receptor beta chains below were found in one sample sequenced in a study of blood T cells in healthy people across ages (dated by TCRdb to between 2015 and 2017). The library was made by 5' RACE. Sequencing used an Illumina HiSeq 2500. A second PCR of roughly 7 to 12 cycles was performed with a sample-barcoded 5' primer and a J-beta primer mix. The public sequencing data were trimmed at Q25 with fastp and processed into clonotypes with MiXCR by TCRdb, which kept only in-frame beta chains. Identical CDR3 proteins give one entry, which carries the most common genes and DNA. This sample holds a few hundred thousand distinct CDR3 sequences; around a quarter were observed only once. 3% to 4.5% of the sample goes to the ten largest clones. The sample was also linked to a second study, of T cells of mothers and their children.

The material sequenced was blood. Receptors originate from a boy aged 2 to 9 in good health.

This clonotype was recorded a few times. V and J are TRBV12-3 or TRBV12-4 and TRBJ2-3; 10 positions match TRBD2. The CDR3 totals 18 residues. J lost 5 bases, V lost 2 bases, and 13 bases had no gene match. The CDR3 here is CASSLSGASGGGGDTQYF. The CDR3, as DNA: TGTGCCAGCAGTTTATCCGGGGCTAGCGGGGGTGGGGGAGATACGCAGTATTTT.

This clonotype was counted between two and nine times. The CDR3 bases are TGCGCCAGCAGCTTCCCGGGGGTTGAAGCTTTCTTT. Protein product: CASSFPGVEAFF. The J gene is TRBJ1-1, the V gene TRBV5-1; the D gene is possibly TRBD1 (5 bases). Trimming stripped 2 bases from V and 7 bases from J, with 9 bases between. In germline, CDR1 is SGHRS, CDR2 YFSETQ. This CDR3 spans 12 amino acids.

This clonotype was observed a few times. The chain recombines TRBV28 with TRBJ2-7, with D hard to call. The CDR3 extends over 14 amino acids. The germline V and J ends were trimmed by 1 base and 6 bases, with 13 bases remaining between them. Germline CDR1 MDHEN, CDR2 SYDVKM. CDR3 region: CASSLLQVPGEQYF. In DNA form, the CDR3 reads TGTGCCAGCAGTTTATTGCAGGTCCCGGGCGAGCAGTACTTC.

This clonotype was observed a few times. This rearrangement joins TRBV7-2 to TRBJ2-1; 8 bases are a match to TRBD2. CDR1 and CDR2 (germline): SGHTA, FQGNSA. There are 15 residues in the CDR3. V lost 5 bases to trimming and J lost 2 bases; unmatched junction nucleotides: 5. The CDR3 loop reads CASSVTSGPYNEQFF. In nucleotides, the CDR3 is TGTGCCAGCAGCGTCACTAGCGGACCCTACAATGAGCAGTTCTTC.

V gene TRBV5-1 combines with J gene TRBJ1-2; TRBD1 is a possible D gene (5 bases). CDR1 is SGHRS and CDR2 is YFSETQ in the germline V gene. The CDR3 totals 14 residues. The germline V and J ends were trimmed by 4 bases and 2 bases, with 12 bases remaining between them. Written as DNA, the CDR3 is TGCGCCAGCAGCCCAAATACAGGCAACTATGGCTACACCTTC. It translates to CASSPNTGNYGYTF.

This chain's CDR3 is CASSFLTQTGSNQPQHF. CDR3 bases: TGTGCCAGCAGTTTCCTTACCCAGACAGGGAGCAATCAGCCCCAGCATTTT. The chain links TRBV27 to TRBJ1-5; TRBD1 matches 7 bases. V shed 3 bases, J shed 1 base, and the junction held 9 bases outside the gene matches. CDR1 and CDR2 (germline): MNHEY, SMNVEV (reference sequence). CDR3 size: 17 residues.

J is TRBJ1-4 and V is TRBV14; a possible D gene is TRBD1 (6 bases). Between the trimmed V and J ends, which lost 0 bases and 14 bases, there was a span of 13 bases. CDR3 length: 13 amino acids. Germline V gene lookup returns CDR1 SGHDN and CDR2 FVKESK. CDR3 DNA sequence: TGTGCCAGCAGCCAAGACCACAGGGCGGGTCTGTTTTTT. Its translation: CASSQDHRAGLFF.

The chain is built from TRBV12-3 or TRBV12-4 and TRBJ1-1; tentatively, D is TRBD1 (5 bases). With 6 bases removed from V and 5 bases from J, the gap between germline ends came to 19 bases. CDR3 length: 15 residues. In nucleotides, the CDR3 is TGTGCCAGCAGACAGGCGTGGGGTATCGGGACTGAAGCTTTCTTT. Amino acids: CASRQAWGIGTEAFF.

J is TRBJ2-5 and V is TRBV18; D gene unclear. In germline, CDR1 is KGHSH, CDR2 LQKENI. This CDR3 is 11 amino acids long. With 9 bases removed from V and 5 bases from J, the gap between germline ends came to 10 bases. The CDR3 sequence is CASTGRETQYF. The CDR3 coding sequence is TGTGCCAGTACGGGCCGGGAGACCCAGTACTTC.

In its sample, this clonotype was seen a few times. The rearrangement uses TRBV29-1 and TRBJ2-5, with 10 positions matching TRBD2. This CDR3 spans 15 amino acids. Germline assignment: CDR1 SQVTM and CDR2 ANQGSEA. The ends lost 1 base at V and 5 bases at J; junction bases unmatched: 7. The DNA for the CDR3 is TGCAGCGTTGAAGGGCCTCTAGCGGGGGTGGAGACCCAGTACTTC. It encodes CSVEGPLAGVETQYF.

The chain joins TRBV4-1 to TRBJ2-3; D is ambiguous. The germline V gene has CDR1 MGHRA and CDR2 YSYEKL. The length of the CDR3 is 15 residues. V lost 1 base and J lost 0, with 8 bases in between. As DNA, the CDR3 is TGCGCCAGCAGCCAAGGCCCCGGCAGCACAGATACGCAGTATTTT. Amino acid sequence: CASSQGPGSTDTQYF.

This clonotype has only a few counts. As DNA, the CDR3 is TGCGCCAGCAGCCAAGAGTTTTGGAGATCTGGGGCCAACGTCCTGACTTTC. Amino acids: CASSQEFWRSGANVLTF. The chain has TRBV4-3 and TRBJ2-6; unclear D gene. Deletions cut 0 bases from V and 1 base from J, with 10 bases between. This CDR3 has 17 residues. The V gene's germline CDR1 is LGHNA and CDR2 YSLEER.

V gene TRBV20-1 combines with J gene TRBJ2-1; 8 nucleotides line up with TRBD2. Germline trimming cut 2 bases from V and 6 bases from J; bases unmatched to any gene: 6. The germline gives CDR1 DFQATT, CDR2 SNEGSKA (reference sequence). This CDR3 has 14 residues. CDR3 coding DNA: TGCAGTGCTAGAAGAGCGGGAGTTCGCAATGAGCAGTTCTTC. Protein: CSARRAGVRNEQFF.

This clonotype showed up just a few times. V gene TRBV20-1 combines with J gene TRBJ2-1; D gene unclear. The end of the DNA fits TRBJ2-5 better, so the J call may be wrong. In germline, CDR1 is DFQATT, CDR2 SNEGSKA (reference sequence). CDR3 length: 11 residues. In DNA form, the CDR3 reads TGCAGTGCAGAGAGACAAGAGACCCAGTACTTC. Encoded protein: CSAERQETQYF.

The rearrangement links TRBV9 to TRBJ2-5, with D possibly TRBD2 on 5 matching bases. Germline V gene data show CDR1 as SGDLS and CDR2 as YYNGEE. The length of the CDR3 is 15 residues. V was clipped by 0 bases and J by 1 base, with 10 bases between them. The CDR3 loop reads CASSVAIATQETQYF. DNA for the CDR3: TGTGCCAGCAGCGTAGCAATAGCGACCCAAGAGACCCAGTACTTC.

This chain uses TRBV7-9 with TRBJ2-7, with D perhaps given as TRBD1 or TRBD2 (6 bases each). This CDR3 spans 15 amino acids. Germline V gives CDR1 SEHNR, CDR2 FQNEAQ (reference sequence). V lost 0 bases and J lost 0, with 9 bases in between. CDR3 DNA sequence: TGTGCCAGCAGCTTAGCAGGGGGAGGCTCCTACGAGCAGTACTTC. It encodes CASSLAGGGSYEQYF.

The chain links TRBV28 to TRBJ2-5; 11 bases match TRBD2. After removal of 6 bases from V and 5 bases from J, the junction contained 8 bases not matched to a gene. The CDR3 extends over 15 amino acids. Germline V gene data show CDR1 as MDHEN and CDR2 as SYDVKM. CDR3 in amino acids: CASRQTSGTGETQYF. The DNA for the CDR3 is TGTGCCAGCAGACAGACTAGCGGGACAGGGGAGACCCAGTACTTC.

There are a few counts of this clonotype. V gene TRBV12-5 combines with J gene TRBJ2-5; 9 bases align to TRBD1. The last part of the DNA fits TRBJ2-7 better; the J call may be wrong. The CDR3 sequence is 17 residues long. Germline V gives CDR1 LGHNT, CDR2 FRNRAP. The CDR3 DNA follows: TGTGCTAGTGGTATATACCTGACCCCCGGGACAGGGCACGAGCAGTACTTC. It yields the protein CASGIYLTPGTGHEQYF.

J is TRBJ2-5 and V is TRBV7-9, with 8 bases aligning to TRBD2. Trimming took 4 bases from V and 1 from J; bases not matched to a gene: 5. This CDR3 contains 15 residues. CDR1 and CDR2 from the germline V gene are SEHNR and FQNEAQ (reference sequence). CDR3 in DNA: TGTGCCAGCAGCTCCCGCGGGGGGCTCCAAGAGACCCAGTACTTC. It specifies CASSSRGGLQETQYF.

V gene TRBV12-3 or TRBV12-4 combines with J gene TRBJ2-5, with TRBD2 matching 7 bases. Trimming at V came to 6 bases and at J to 5 bases, leaving 9 bases not matched to a gene. This CDR3 comprises 14 residues. CDR3 nucleotide sequence: TGTGCCAGCAGCCCGACTAGCTCTACGGAGACCCAGTACTTC. Protein sequence: CASSPTSSTETQYF.

CDR3 amino acids: CSASDRVETQYF. DNA for the CDR3: TGCAGTGCTTCGGACAGGGTTGAGACCCAGTACTTC. The J gene is TRBJ2-5, the V gene TRBV20-1; 8 bases match TRBD1. The CDR3 covers 12 residues. Per the germline V gene, CDR1 is DFQATT and CDR2 is SNEGSKA (reference sequence). V lost 5 bases to trimming and J lost 5 bases; unmatched junction nucleotides: 4.

The chain couples TRBV7-9 to TRBJ2-1; 12 positions agree with TRBD2. Per the germline V gene, CDR1 is SEHNR and CDR2 is FQNEAQ (reference sequence). V shed 5 bases, J shed 3 bases, and the junction held 11 bases outside the gene matches. The CDR3 is made up of 18 amino acids. In DNA form, the CDR3 reads TGTGCCAGCAGCCAGGGCGGTCAGACTAGCGGGGGCTACAATGAGCAGTTCTTC. This sequence encodes CASSQGGQTSGGYNEQFF.